This is a list of T cell receptor beta chains from one sample in a study of STAT3 mutations in large granular lymphocyte leukemia. Libraries were prepared by immunoSEQ multiplex PCR; TCRdb keeps only in-frame clonotypes and omits some of them. The profile covers 40,000 to 50,000 clones, with about three quarters appearing a single time and 0.43% taken by the ten largest. The sequenced sample consisted of PBMCs. These receptors were taken from a human donor with T large granular lymphocyte leukemia. Some clones in this sample may be carry-over from other donors' samples. Both conserved end residues are part of each CDR3. The D gene is left open where the match is weak. Not every row has a clone size; where given, it reads once, few, many or a size class.

clone_size j_call d_call v_call cdr3_nt cdr3_aa
NA TRBJ1-1 NA TRBV6-5 TGTGCCAGCAGTTACTCGGGGGTAGGGACTGAAGCTTTCTTT CASSYSGVGTEAFF
few TRBJ2-7 TRBD1 TRBV5-6 TGTGCCAGCAGCTGGGACAGGCTCGGGGAGCAGTACTTC CASSWDRLGEQYF
NA TRBJ2-1 TRBD1 TRBV5-1 TGCGCCAGCTCCCCCGGGACAGTCTACAATGAGCAGTTCTTC CASSPGTVYNEQFF
NA TRBJ2-7 NA TRBV20-1 TGCAGTGCTAGGCCCGAGCAGTACTTC CSARPEQYF
NA TRBJ1-2 TRBD1 TRBV7-2 TGTGCCAGCAGCCCAAGGACAGGGTATGGCTACACCTTC CASSPRTGYGYTF
NA TRBJ2-2 NA TRBV5-1 TGCGCCAGCAGCTTGGTAGGAACCACCGGGACCGGGGAGCTGTTTTTT CASSLVGTTGTGELFF
NA TRBJ1-4 NA TRBV10-3 TGTGCCATCAGTGAGTCGACTGGGGTAGGAGAAAAACTGTTTTTT CAISESTGVGEKLFF
NA TRBJ1-1 NA TRBV14 TGTGCCAGCAGCCCGAGGGTGGGTTACACTGAAGCTTTCTTT CASSPRVGYTEAFF
NA TRBJ2-3 NA TRBV10-3 TGTGCCATCAGGGCGGGTTCAACAGATACGCAGTATTTT CAIRAGSTDTQYF
few TRBJ2-3 TRBD2 TRBV6-1 TGTGCCAGCAGTGAAGCTAGCGGGGGAGTGGATACGCAGTATTTT CASSEASGGVDTQYF
NA TRBJ2-1 NA TRBV18 TGTGCCAGCTCACCGGGCAGAGGAAATGAGCAGTTCTTC CASSPGRGNEQFF
once TRBJ2-2 NA TRBV6-5 TGTGCCAGCAGTTATGTGACAGTCACCGGGGAGCTGTTTTTT CASSYVTVTGELFF
NA TRBJ1-5 NA TRBV4-3 TGCGCCAGCAGCCAAGATCCCGGGGTCGGTCAGCCCCAGCATTTT CASSQDPGVGQPQHF
NA TRBJ1-5 NA TRBV4-3 TGCGCCAGCAGCCAAACCATTCGGGGCAATCAGCCCCAGCATTTT CASSQTIRGNQPQHF
NA TRBJ1-2 TRBD1 TRBV6-1 TGTGCCAGCAGCCGCACCTCAGGGGGCGATGGCTACACCTTC CASSRTSGGDGYTF
NA TRBJ1-2 NA TRBV7-9 TGTGCCAGCAGTTCAGAAGTGCGTGGCTACACCTTC CASSSEVRGYTF
once TRBJ2-3 NA TRBV13 TGTGCCAGCACTCCGGCGGGGGCTTACACAGATACGCAGTATTTT CASTPAGAYTDTQYF
NA TRBJ1-4 NA TRBV14 TGTGCCAGCAGCCTTGGACGAGGGGGTAATGAAAAACTGTTTTTT CASSLGRGGNEKLFF
few TRBJ1-1 NA TRBV6-6 TGTGCCAGCAGTGGGGGCACTGAAGCTTTCTTT CASSGGTEAFF
NA TRBJ2-3 NA TRBV10-2 TGCGCCAGCAGTGATCCCACAGAAACTAGCACAGATACGCAGTATTTT CASSDPTETSTDTQYF
NA TRBJ2-3 NA TRBV9 TGTGCCAGCAGCGTGCCCAAGGGGGGCCAAGGGGATACGCAGTATTTT CASSVPKGGQGDTQYF
NA TRBJ2-7 TRBD2 TRBV11-2 TGTGCCAGCGCTAAGAGGACTAGGAGCTACGAGCAGTACTTC CASAKRTRSYEQYF
NA TRBJ2-1 TRBD1 TRBV5-1 TGCGCCAGCAGCCCGGTCCAGGGGGTCCACAATGAGCAGTTCTTC CASSPVQGVHNEQFF
NA TRBJ2-5 NA TRBV5-1 TGCGCCAGCAGCTTCCGGGGGTCCTCGTACCAAGAGACCCAGTACTTC CASSFRGSSYQETQYF
NA TRBJ2-5 TRBD1 TRBV5-4 TGTGCCAGCAGCTCAACAGGGGTTCGAGAGACCCAGTACTTC CASSSTGVRETQYF
NA TRBJ1-2 NA TRBV28 TGTGCCAGCCAGCAGGTCTCTAACTATGGCTACACCTTC CASQQVSNYGYTF
NA TRBJ2-1 NA TRBV5-1 TGCGCCAGCGGTACTGTTTTAAACAATGAGCAGTTCTTC CASGTVLNNEQFF
NA TRBJ2-3 TRBD1 TRBV18 TGTGCCAGCTCACCATATGTTGGGACAGGGAGCACAGATACGCAGTATTTT CASSPYVGTGSTDTQYF
once TRBJ1-6 TRBD1 TRBV6-1 TGTGCCAGCAAACAAACGGGACAGCTCTCACCCCTCCACTTT CASKQTGQLSPLHF
NA TRBJ2-2 NA TRBV6-1 TGTGCCAGCAGGAATGGGGGGATGAACACCGGGGAGCTGTTTTTT CASRNGGMNTGELFF
NA TRBJ2-2 NA TRBV11-3 TGTGCCAGCAGCCTGGTCGGGCAGGGACACACCGGGGAGCTGTTTTTT CASSLVGQGHTGELFF
once TRBJ1-6 TRBD1 TRBV6-5 TGTGCCAGCAGTCTCAGGGGGCAGAATTCACCCCTCCACTTT CASSLRGQNSPLHF
NA TRBJ1-1 NA TRBV11-2 TGTGCCAGCACCCTGGGACCTTTGAACACTGAAGCTTTCTTT CASTLGPLNTEAFF
once TRBJ1-1 NA TRBV5-1 TGCGCCAGCAGCTTGGAAAGGGTACCGAACACTGAAGCTTTCTTT CASSLERVPNTEAFF
NA TRBJ2-7 NA TRBV20-1 TGCAGTGCCCCAGCGCCCTACGAGCAGTACTTC CSAPAPYEQYF
NA TRBJ1-2 TRBD1 TRBV13 TGTGCCAGCAGCTTAGGACAGGGGGCGCTTGGCTACACCTTC CASSLGQGALGYTF
NA TRBJ2-2 NA TRBV11-3 TGTGCCAGCAGCTTCGGACCGACGAACACCGGGGAGCTGTTTTTT CASSFGPTNTGELFF
NA TRBJ1-6 NA TRBV5-4 TGTGCCAGCAGCTTGGAGAGCTCCTATAATTCACCCCTCCACTTT CASSLESSYNSPLHF
NA TRBJ1-1 TRBD1 TRBV7-2 TGTGCCAGCAGCCGGGACAGGGGAAATCCTGAAGCTTTCTTT CASSRDRGNPEAFF
few TRBJ2-7 NA TRBV6-1 TGTGCCAGCAGGACGGGACCCTCGGGAACCTACGAGCAGTACTTC CASRTGPSGTYEQYF
NA TRBJ2-7 NA TRBV5-8 TGTGCCAGCAGCCCGTGGGACTCCTACGAGCAGTACTTC CASSPWDSYEQYF
NA TRBJ1-1 NA TRBV13 TGTGCCAGCGCTCGACAGGCGGGGACTGAAGCTTTCTTT CASARQAGTEAFF
NA TRBJ2-5 TRBD2 TRBV7-2 TGTGCCAGCAGCTTAGGTTGGACGGGGGGGCAGAAAGAGACCCAGTACTTC CASSLGWTGGQKETQYF
once TRBJ2-1 TRBD2 TRBV5-6 TGTGCCAGCAGCTTGAGATTAGCGGGGGTCAATGAGCAGTTCTTC CASSLRLAGVNEQFF
NA TRBJ2-3 NA TRBV7-2 TGTGCCAGCAGCCTCGACTTCACAGATACGCAGTATTTT CASSLDFTDTQYF
NA TRBJ2-5 NA TRBV5-6 TGTGCCAGCAGCTCGACAGGGAGGGAGACCCAGTACTTC CASSSTGRETQYF
NA TRBJ2-5 NA TRBV10-3 TGTGCCATCAAAGGGCAGCTGGAGACCCAGTACTTC CAIKGQLETQYF
NA TRBJ2-3 TRBD1 TRBV5-4 TGTGCCAGCAGCCCCACAGGGGCCGGCACAGATACGCAGTATTTT CASSPTGAGTDTQYF
NA TRBJ2-1 NA TRBV2 TGTGCCTCTTCACTAGCCAGCTCCTACAATGAGCAGTTCTTC CASSLASSYNEQFF
NA TRBJ1-1 NA TRBV4-1 TGCGCCAGCAGCCAAGCGCAGCGGGTGACTGAAGCTTTCTTT CASSQAQRVTEAFF
NA TRBJ2-2 NA TRBV6-5 TGTGCCAGCAGTTACACAGGGACGAACACCGGGGAGCTGTTTTTT CASSYTGTNTGELFF
NA TRBJ1-6 NA TRBV9 TGTGCCAGCAGCCCCTGGGACGCAGCCAATTCACCCCTCCACTTT CASSPWDAANSPLHF
once TRBJ2-5 NA TRBV10-3 TGTGCCATCAGAGTAGACAGGAACCAAGAGACCCAGTACTTC CAIRVDRNQETQYF
NA TRBJ1-5 TRBD1 TRBV19 TGTGCCAGTAGCCCCCGGGACAGGGTTACGTTAAGCAATCAGCCCCAGCATTTT CASSPRDRVTLSNQPQHF
NA TRBJ1-2 TRBD1 TRBV9 TGTGCCAGCAGCGTGGCAGGGGGCGACTATGGCTACACCTTC CASSVAGGDYGYTF